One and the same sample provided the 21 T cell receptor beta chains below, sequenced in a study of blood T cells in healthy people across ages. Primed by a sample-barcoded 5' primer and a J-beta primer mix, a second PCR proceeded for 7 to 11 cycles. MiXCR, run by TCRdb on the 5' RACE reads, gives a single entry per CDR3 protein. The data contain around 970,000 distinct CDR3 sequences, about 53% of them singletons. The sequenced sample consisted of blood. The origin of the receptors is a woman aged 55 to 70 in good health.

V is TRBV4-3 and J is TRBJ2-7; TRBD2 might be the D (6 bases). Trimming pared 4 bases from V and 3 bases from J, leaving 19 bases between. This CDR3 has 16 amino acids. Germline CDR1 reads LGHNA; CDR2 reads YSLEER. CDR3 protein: CASSPGGRGAFYEQYF. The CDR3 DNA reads TGCGCCAGCAGCCCCGGCGGTCGCGGGGCCTTCTACGAGCAGTACTTC.

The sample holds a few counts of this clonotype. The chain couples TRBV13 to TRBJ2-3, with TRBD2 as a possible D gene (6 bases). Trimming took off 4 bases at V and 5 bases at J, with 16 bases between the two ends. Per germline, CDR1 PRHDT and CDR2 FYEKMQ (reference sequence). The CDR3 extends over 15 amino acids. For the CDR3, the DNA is TGTGCCAGCAGCTCTCGGGGTAGCGGCAGAGATACGCAGTATTTT. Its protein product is CASSSRGSGRDTQYF.

The CDR3 DNA reads as TGCAGCGTTGAAGATAAAGTGGGAGCGTCCTCCTTCAACAATGAGCAGTTCTTC. Its translation is CSVEDKVGASSFNNEQFF. The V gene is TRBV29-1, the J gene TRBJ2-1; TRBD2 might be the D (5 bases). The germline V gene encodes CDR1 SQVTM and CDR2 ANQGSEA. Trimming left V 0 bases short and J 5 bases short, with 23 bases between. This CDR3 contains 18 residues.

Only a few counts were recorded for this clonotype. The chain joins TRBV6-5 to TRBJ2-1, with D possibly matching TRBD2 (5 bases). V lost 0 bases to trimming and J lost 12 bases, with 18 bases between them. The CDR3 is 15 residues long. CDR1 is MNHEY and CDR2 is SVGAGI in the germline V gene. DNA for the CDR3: TGTGCCAGCAGTTACTCGCTCCACTGGGGAGTTTGGCAGTTCTTC. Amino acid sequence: CASSYSLHWGVWQFF.

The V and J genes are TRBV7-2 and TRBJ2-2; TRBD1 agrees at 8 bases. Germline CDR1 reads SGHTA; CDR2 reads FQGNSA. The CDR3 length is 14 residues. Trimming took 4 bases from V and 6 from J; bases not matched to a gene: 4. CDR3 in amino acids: CASSSGTGAGELFF. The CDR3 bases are TGTGCCAGCAGCTCCGGGACAGGCGCCGGGGAGCTGTTTTTT.

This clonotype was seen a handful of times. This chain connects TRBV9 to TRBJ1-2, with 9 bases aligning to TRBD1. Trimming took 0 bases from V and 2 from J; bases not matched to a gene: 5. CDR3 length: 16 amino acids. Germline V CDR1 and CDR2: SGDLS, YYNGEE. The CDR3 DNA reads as TGTGCCAGCAGCGTAGTCACCGGGACAGGGAACTATGGCTACACCTTC. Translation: CASSVVTGTGNYGYTF.

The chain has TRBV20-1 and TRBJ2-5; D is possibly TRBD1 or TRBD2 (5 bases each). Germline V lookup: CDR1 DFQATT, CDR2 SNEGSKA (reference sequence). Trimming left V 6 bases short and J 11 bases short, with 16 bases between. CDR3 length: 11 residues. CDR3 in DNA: TGCAGTGCGCTCGGGACCGATGAGCAGTACTTC. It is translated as CSALGTDEQYF.

Here the CDR3 DNA reads TGCAGCGTTGGGGGAGGGGCCTATGGCTACACCTTC. Its protein product is CSVGGGAYGYTF. V gene TRBV29-1 combines with J gene TRBJ1-2; D perhaps matches TRBD1 (5 bases). The V gene's germline CDR1 is SQVTM and CDR2 ANQGSEA. With 4 bases removed from V and 4 bases from J, the gap between germline ends came to 10 bases. The CDR3 loop spans 12 amino acids.

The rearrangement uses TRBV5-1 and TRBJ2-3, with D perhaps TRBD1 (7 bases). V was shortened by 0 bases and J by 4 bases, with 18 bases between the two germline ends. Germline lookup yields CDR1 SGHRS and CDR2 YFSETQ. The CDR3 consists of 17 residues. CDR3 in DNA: TGCGCCAGCAGCTTGGCCCTAGGAGGGGGCGGGGCAGATACGCAGTATTTT. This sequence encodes CASSLALGGGGADTQYF.

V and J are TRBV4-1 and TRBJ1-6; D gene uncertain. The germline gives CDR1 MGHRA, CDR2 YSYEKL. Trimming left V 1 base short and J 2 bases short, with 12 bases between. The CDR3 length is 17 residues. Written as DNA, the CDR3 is TGCGCCAGCAGCCAAGCGGTCCGGGGAACCTATAATTCACCCCTCCACTTT. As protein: CASSQAVRGTYNSPLHF.

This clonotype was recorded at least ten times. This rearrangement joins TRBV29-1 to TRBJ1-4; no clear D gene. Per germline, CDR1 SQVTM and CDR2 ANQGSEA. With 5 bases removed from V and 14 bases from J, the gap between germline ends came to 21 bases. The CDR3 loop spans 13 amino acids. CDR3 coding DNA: TGCAGCGTTCTGGAGCAGCGAGAAAGTAAGCTGTTTTTT. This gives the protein CSVLEQRESKLFF.

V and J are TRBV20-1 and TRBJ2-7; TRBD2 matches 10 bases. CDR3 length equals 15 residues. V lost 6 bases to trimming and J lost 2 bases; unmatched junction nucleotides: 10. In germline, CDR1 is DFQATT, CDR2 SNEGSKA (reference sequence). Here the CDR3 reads CSASQPAGGTYEQYF. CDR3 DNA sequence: TGCAGTGCCTCCCAGCCAGCGGGAGGGACCTACGAGCAGTACTTC.

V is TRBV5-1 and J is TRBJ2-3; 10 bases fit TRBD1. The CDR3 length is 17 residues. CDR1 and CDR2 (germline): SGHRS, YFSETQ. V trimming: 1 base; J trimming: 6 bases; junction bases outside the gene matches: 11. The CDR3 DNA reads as TGCGCCAGCAGCTTGAGGGCCTCGACAGGGGGCCCCGATACGCAGTATTTT. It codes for CASSLRASTGGPDTQYF.

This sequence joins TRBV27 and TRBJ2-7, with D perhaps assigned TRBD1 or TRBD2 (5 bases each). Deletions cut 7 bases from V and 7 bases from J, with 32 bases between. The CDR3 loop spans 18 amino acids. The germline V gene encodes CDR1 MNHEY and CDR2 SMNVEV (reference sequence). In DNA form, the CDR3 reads TGTGCCAGCACCCCCATCAGAGGGGAATACAACCATGTCAATGAGCAGTACTTC. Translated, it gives CASTPIRGEYNHVNEQYF.

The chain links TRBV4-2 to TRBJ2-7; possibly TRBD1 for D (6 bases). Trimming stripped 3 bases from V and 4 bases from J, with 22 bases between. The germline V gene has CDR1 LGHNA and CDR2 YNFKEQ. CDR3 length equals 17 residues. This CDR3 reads CASSHDRTGNLGYEQYF. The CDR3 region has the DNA TGTGCCAGCAGCCATGACAGGACTGGCAACTTAGGTTACGAGCAGTACTTC.

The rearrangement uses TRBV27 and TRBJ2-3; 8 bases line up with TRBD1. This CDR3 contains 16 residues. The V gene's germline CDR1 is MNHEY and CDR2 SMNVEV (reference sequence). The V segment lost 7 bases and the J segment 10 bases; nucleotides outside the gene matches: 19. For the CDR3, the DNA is TGTGCCAGCACCACCCGACAGGGGCGCCCCAGTGATGCGCAGTATTTT. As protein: CASTTRQGRPSDAQYF.

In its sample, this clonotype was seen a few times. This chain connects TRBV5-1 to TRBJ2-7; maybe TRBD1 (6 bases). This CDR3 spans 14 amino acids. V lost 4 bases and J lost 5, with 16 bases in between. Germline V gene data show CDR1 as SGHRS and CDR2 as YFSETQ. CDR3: CASSPQGSRDEQYF. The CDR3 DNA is TGCGCCAGCAGCCCCCAGGGGTCGAGGGACGAGCAGTACTTC.

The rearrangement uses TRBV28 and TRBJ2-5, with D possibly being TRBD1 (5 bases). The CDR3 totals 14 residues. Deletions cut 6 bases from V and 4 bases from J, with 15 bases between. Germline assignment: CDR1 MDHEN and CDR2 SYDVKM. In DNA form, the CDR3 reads TGTGCCAGCAGAGCCATAGGGGTTTTAGAGACCCAGTACTTC. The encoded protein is CASRAIGVLETQYF. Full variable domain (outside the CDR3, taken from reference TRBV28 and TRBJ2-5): DVKVTQSSRYLVKRTGEKVFLECVQDMDHENMFWYRQDPGLGLRLIYFSYDVKMKEKGDIPEGYSVSREKKERFSLILESASTNQTSMYLCASRAIGVLETQYFGPGTRLLVL.

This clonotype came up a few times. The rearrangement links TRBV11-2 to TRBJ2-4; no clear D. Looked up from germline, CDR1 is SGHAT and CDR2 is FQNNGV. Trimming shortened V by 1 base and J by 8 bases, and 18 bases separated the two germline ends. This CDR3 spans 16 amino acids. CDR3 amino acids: CASSLGAGNLGDIQYF. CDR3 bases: TGTGCCAGCAGCTTAGGTGCTGGAAACCTTGGGGACATTCAGTACTTC.

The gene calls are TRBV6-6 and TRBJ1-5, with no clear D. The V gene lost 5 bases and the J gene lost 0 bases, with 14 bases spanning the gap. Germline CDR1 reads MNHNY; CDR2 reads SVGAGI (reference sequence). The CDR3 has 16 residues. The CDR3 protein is CASSHGIQNSNQPQHF. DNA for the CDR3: TGTGCCAGCAGTCACGGGATTCAGAATAGCAATCAGCCCCAGCATTTT.

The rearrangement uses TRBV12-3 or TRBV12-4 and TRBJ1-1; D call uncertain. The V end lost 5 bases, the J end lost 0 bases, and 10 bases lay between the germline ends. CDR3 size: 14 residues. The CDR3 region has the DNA TGTGCCAGCAGTACCCACAGTTTGAACACTGAAGCTTTCTTT. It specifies CASSTHSLNTEAFF.